This T cell receptor (beta chain) was profiled in a study of neurological immune-mediated disorders. TCRdb processed the 5' RACE reads anew with MiXCR; each CDR3 protein has one entry. The data show around 15,000 distinct CDR3 sequences, about 15% seen once. This clonotype was picked up many times. Trimming stripped 0 bases from V and 4 bases from J, with 8 bases between. The CDR3 runs to 14 residues. CDR1 is LGHNA and CDR2 is YNFKEQ in the germline V gene. The specimen sequenced was PBMCs. This TCR was recovered from a man in his 60s with HTLV-1-associated myelopathy (HAM/TSP). The rearrangement links TRBV4-2 to TRBJ2-3; D may be TRBD2 (6 bases). This chain's CDR3 is CASSQEPGADTQYF. The CDR3 nucleotides read TGTGCCAGCAGCCAAGAGCCGGGGGCAGATACGCAGTATTTT.